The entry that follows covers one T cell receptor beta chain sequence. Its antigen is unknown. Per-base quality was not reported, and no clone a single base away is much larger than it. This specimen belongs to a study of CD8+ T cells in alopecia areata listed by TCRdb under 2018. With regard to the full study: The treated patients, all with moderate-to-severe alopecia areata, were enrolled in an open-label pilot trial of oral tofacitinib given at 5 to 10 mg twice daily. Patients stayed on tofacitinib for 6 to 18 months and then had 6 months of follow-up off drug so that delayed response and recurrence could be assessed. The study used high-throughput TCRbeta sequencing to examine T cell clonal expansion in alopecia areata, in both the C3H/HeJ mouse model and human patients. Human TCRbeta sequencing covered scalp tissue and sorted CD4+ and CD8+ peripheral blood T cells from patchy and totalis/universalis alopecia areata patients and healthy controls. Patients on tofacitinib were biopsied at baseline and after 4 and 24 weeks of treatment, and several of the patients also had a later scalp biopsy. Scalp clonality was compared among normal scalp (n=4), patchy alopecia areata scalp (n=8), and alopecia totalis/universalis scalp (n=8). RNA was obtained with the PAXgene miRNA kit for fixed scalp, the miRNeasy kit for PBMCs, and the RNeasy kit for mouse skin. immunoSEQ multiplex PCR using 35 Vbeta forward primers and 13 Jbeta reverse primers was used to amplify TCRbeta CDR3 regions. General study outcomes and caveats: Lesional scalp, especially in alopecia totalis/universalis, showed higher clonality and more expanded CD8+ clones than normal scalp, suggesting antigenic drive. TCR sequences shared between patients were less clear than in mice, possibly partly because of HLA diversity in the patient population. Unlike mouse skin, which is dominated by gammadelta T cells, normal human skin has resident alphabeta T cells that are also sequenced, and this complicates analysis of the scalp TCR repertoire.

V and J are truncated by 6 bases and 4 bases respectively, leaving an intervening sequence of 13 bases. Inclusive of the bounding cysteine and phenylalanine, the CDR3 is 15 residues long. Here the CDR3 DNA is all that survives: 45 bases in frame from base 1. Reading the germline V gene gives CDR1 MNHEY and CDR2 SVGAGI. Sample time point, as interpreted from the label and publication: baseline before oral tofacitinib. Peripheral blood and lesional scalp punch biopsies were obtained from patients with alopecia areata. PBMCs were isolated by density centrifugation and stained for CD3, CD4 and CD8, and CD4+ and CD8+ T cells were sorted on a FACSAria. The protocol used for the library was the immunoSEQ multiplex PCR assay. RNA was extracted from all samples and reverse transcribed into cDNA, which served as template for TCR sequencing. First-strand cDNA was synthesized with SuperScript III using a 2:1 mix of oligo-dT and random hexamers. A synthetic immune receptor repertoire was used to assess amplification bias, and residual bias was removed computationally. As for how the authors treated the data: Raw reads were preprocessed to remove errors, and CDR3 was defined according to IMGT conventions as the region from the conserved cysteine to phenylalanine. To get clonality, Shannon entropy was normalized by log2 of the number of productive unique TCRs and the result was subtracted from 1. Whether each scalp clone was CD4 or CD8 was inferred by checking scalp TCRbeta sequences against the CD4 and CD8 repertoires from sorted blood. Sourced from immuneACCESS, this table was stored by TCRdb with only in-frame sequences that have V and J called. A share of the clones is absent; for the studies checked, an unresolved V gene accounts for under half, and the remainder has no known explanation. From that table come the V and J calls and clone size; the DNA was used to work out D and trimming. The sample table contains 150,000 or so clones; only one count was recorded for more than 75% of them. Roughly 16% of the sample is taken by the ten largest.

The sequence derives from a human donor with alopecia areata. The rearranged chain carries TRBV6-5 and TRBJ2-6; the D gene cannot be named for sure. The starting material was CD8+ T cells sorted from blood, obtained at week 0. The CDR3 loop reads CASSFGASGANVLTF. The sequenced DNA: TGTGCCAGCAGCTTCGGTGCGTCAGGGGCCAACGTCCTGACTTTC.